This entry concerns a single TCR beta chain. Clones were read by immunoSEQ multiplex PCR, and TCRdb kept only the in-frame ones, dropping some. In the table there are tens of thousands of clones, over 75% of which are singletons. Per the germline V gene, CDR1 is LNHDA and CDR2 is SQIVND (reference sequence). The CDR3 covers 14 residues. The V gene lost 1 base and the J gene lost 2 bases, with 8 bases spanning the gap. The sample belongs to a study of radiotherapy plus CTLA-4 blockade in lung cancer. This clonotype was obtained from a human donor with non-small cell lung cancer that progressed on radiotherapy plus ipilimumab. The chain joins TRBV19 to TRBJ1-1; D uncertain. This sample comprised peripheral blood, obtained from a patient treated with radiotherapy plus ipilimumab. The CDR3 protein is CASSIALHNTEAFF. DNA for the CDR3: TGTGCCAGTAGTATAGCTCTGCATAACACTGAAGCTTTCTTT.